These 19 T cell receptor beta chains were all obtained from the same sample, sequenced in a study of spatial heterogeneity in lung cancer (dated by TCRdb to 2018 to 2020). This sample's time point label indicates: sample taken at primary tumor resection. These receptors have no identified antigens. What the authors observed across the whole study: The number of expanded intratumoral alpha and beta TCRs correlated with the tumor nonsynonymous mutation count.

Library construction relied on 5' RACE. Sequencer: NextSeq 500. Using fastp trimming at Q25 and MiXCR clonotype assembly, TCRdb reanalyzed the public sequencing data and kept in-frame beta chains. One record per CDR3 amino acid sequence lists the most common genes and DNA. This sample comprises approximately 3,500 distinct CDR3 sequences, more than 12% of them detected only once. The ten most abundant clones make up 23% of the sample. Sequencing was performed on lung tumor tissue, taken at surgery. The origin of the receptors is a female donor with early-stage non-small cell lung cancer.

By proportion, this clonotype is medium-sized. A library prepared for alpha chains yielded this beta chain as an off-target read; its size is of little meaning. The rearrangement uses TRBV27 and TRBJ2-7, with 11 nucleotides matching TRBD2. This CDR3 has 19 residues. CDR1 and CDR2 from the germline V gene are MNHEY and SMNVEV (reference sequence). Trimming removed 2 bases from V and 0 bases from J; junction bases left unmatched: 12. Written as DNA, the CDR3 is TGTGCCAGCAGTTTAGGGGTCCTAGCGGGGGGACCTCGCTCCTACGAGCAGTACTTC. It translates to CASSLGVLAGGPRSYEQYF.

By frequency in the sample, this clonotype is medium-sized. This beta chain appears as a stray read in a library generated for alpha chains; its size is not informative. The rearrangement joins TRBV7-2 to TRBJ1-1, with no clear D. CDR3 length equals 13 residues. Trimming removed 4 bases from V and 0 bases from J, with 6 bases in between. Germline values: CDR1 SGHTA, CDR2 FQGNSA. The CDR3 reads CASSSTMNTEAFF. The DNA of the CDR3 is TGTGCCAGCAGCTCGACAATGAACACTGAAGCTTTCTTT.

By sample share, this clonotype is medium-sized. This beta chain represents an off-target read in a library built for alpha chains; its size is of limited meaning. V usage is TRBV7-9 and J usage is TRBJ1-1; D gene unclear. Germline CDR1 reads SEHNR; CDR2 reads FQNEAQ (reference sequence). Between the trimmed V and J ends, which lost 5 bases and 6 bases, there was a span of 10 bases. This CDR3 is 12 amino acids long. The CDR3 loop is CASSLSLSEAFF. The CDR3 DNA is TGTGCCAGCAGCCTATCTCTTTCTGAAGCTTTCTTT.

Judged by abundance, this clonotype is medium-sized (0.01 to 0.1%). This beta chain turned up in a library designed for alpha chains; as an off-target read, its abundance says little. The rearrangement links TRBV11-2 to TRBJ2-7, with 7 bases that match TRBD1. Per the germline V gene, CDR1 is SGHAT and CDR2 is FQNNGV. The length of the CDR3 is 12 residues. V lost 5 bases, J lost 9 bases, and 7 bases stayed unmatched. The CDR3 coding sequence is TGTGCCAGCAGCCCGGGACAGTTTGGGCAGTACTTC. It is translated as CASSPGQFGQYF.

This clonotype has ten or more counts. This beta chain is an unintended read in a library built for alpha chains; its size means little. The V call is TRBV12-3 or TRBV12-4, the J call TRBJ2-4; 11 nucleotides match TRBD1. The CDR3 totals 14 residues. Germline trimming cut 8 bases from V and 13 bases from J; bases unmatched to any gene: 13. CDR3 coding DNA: TGTGCCAGCGGGCAAGGGACAGGGGGGTCCTTCCAGTACTTC. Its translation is CASGQGTGGSFQYF.

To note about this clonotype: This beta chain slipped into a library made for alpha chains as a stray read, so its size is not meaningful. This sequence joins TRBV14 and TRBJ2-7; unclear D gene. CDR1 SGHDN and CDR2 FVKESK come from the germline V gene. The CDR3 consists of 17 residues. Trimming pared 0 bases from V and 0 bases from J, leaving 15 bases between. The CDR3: CASSQDLIDGLSYEQYF. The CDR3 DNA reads TGTGCCAGCAGCCAAGATCTGATTGACGGGCTCTCCTACGAGCAGTACTTC.

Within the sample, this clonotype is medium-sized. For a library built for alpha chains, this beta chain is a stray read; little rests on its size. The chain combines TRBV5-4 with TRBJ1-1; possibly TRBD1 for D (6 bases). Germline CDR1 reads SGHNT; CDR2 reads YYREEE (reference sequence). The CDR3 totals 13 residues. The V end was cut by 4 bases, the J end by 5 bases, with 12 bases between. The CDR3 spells CASSLQGWTEAFF. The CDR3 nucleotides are TGTGCCAGCAGCCTACAGGGTTGGACTGAAGCTTTCTTT.

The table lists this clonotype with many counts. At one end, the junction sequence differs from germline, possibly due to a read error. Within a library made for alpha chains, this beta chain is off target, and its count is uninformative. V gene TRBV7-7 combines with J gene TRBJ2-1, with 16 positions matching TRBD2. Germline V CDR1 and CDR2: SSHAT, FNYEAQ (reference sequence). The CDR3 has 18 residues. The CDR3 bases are TGTGCTAGCAGCTTGGGACTAGCGGGGGGGCCCGATGGAAATGAGCAGTTCTTC. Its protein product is CASSLGLAGGPDGNEQFF.

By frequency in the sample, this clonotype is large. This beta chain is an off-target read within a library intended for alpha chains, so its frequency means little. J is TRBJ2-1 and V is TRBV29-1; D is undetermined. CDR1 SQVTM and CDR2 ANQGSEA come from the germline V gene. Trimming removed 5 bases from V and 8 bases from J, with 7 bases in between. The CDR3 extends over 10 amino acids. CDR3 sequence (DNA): TGCAGCGTTTGGGCGGATGAGCAGTTCTTC. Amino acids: CSVWADEQFF.

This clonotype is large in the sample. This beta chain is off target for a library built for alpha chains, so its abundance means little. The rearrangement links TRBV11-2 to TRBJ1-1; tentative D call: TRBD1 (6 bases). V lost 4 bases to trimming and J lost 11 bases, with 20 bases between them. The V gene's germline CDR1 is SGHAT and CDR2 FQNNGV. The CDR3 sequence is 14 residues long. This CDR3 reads CASSYLRQAQEAFF. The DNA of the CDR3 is TGTGCCAGCAGCTACCTCAGACAGGCCCAGGAGGCTTTCTTT.

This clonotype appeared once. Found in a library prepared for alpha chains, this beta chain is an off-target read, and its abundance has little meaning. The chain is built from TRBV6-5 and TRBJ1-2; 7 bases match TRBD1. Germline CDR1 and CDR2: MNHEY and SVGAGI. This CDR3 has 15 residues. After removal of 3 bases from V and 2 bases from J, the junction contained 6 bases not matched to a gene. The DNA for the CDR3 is TGTGCCAGCAGTTATGGGACAGATGACAACTATGGCTACACCTTC. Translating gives CASSYGTDDNYGYTF.

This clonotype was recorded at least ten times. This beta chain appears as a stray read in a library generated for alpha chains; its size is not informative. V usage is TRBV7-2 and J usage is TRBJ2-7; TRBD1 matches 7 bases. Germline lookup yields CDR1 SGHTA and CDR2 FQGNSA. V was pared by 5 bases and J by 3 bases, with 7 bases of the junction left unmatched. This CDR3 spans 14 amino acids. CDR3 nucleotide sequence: TGTGCCAGCAGCCTATCGACAGGGAGCTACGAGCAGTACTTC. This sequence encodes CASSLSTGSYEQYF.

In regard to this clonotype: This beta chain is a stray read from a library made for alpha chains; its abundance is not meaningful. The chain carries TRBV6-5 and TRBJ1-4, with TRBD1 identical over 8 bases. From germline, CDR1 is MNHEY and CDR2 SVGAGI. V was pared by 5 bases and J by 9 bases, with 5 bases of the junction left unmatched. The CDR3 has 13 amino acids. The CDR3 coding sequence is TGTGCCAGCAGTCAAGACAGGGGTAAAAAACTGTTTTTT. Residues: CASSQDRGKKLFF.

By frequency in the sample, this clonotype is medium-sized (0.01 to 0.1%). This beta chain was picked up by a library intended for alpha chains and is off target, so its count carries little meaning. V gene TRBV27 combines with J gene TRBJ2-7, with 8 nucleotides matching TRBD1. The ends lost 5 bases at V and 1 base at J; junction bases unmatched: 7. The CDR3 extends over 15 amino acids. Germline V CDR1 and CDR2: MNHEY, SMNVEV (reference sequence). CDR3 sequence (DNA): TGTGCCAGCAGTCCTCGGACAGGGCGTTCCTACGAGCAGTACTTC. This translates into CASSPRTGRSYEQYF.

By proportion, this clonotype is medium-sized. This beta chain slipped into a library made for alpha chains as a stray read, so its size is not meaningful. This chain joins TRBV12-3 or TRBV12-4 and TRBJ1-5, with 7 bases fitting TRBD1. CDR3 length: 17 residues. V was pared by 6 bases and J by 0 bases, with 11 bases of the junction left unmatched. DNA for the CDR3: TGTGCCAGCAGGGGCGGGACAGAGATTTATAGCAATCAGCCCCAGCATTTT. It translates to CASRGGTEIYSNQPQHF.

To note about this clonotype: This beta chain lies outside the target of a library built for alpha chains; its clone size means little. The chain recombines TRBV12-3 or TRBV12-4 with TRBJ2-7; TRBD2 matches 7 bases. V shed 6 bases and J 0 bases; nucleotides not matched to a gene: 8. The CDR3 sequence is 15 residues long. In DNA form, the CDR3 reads TGTGCCAGCAGAAGATCAGCGGGGCACTCCTACGAGCAGTACTTC. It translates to CASRRSAGHSYEQYF.

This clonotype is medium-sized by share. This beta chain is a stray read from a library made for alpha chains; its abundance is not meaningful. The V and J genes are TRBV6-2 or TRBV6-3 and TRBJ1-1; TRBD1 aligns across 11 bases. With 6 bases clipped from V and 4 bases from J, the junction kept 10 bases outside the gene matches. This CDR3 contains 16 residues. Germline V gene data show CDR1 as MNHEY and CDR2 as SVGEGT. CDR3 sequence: CASSHDLGQGATEAFF. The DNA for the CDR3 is TGTGCCAGCAGCCACGACTTAGGACAGGGGGCCACTGAAGCTTTCTTT.

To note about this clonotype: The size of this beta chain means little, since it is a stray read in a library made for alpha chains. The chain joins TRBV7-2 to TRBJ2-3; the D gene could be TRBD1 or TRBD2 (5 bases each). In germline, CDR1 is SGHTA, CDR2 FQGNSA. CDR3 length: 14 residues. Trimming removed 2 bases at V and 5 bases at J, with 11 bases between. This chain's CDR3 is CASSLFKRGDTQYF. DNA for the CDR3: TGTGCCAGCAGCTTATTTAAGAGGGGAGATACGCAGTATTTT.

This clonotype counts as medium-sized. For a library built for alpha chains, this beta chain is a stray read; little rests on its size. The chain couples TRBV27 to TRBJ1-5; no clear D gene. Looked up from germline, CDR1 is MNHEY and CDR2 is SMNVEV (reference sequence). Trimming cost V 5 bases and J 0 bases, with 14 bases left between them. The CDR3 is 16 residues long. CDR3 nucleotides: TGTGCCAGCAGTCCCACCGCGACCGTTAGCAATCAGCCCCAGCATTTT. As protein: CASSPTATVSNQPQHF.